The 11 T cell receptor beta chains below were found in one sample sequenced in a study of T cells after yellow fever vaccination. TCRdb re-called the 5' RACE reads through MiXCR, storing one row per CDR3 protein. The sample has 170,000 or so distinct CDR3 sequences, about 6% seen once; the top ten hold under 3%. The source was CD4+ T cells sorted from PBMCs, collected on the day of the first yellow fever vaccination. All receptors derive from a man younger than 35 who received the YFV17D yellow fever vaccine.

This clonotype was observed many times. The chain recombines TRBV7-2 with TRBJ2-1; no reliable D call. Germline V lookup: CDR1 SGHTA, CDR2 FQGNSA. There are 9 residues in the CDR3. The ends were cut back, 1 base at V and 15 bases at J, with 4 bases in the middle. CDR3 region: CASSLVPFF. In DNA, the CDR3 is TGTGCCAGCAGCTTAGTTCCGTTCTTC.

This clonotype was seen many times. The genes are TRBV5-1 and TRBJ2-4; the D gene is possibly TRBD2 (6 bases). V gave up 0 bases and J gave up 6 bases, with 13 bases separating them. This CDR3 has 15 residues. Germline-derived CDR1 and CDR2 are SGHRS and YFSETQ. CDR3 residues: CASSLAGDLGNIQYF. The CDR3 nucleotides read TGCGCCAGCAGCTTGGCGGGGGACCTGGGAAACATTCAGTACTTC.

This clonotype was picked up many times. The chain combines TRBV7-6 with TRBJ1-1, with no clear D. Per germline, CDR1 SGHVS and CDR2 FNYEAQ. V shed 4 bases and J shed 0 bases, with 9 bases lying between them. The CDR3 is made up of 14 amino acids. CDR3 sequence: CASSSQELNTEAFF. Written as DNA, the CDR3 is TGTGCCAGCAGCTCCCAGGAGTTGAACACTGAAGCTTTCTTT.

The chain couples TRBV24-1 to TRBJ1-4, with D perhaps TRBD1 (6 bases). The CDR3 has 15 amino acids. V was pared by 7 bases and J by 0 bases, with 11 bases between. Germline V CDR1 and CDR2: KGHDR, SFDVKD. The CDR3: CATRRTVPTNEKLFF. The CDR3 DNA is TGTGCCACCAGGAGGACAGTCCCAACTAATGAAAAACTGTTTTTT.

In this sample, this clonotype turned up many times. The gene calls are TRBV2 and TRBJ2-7, with 8 bases aligning to TRBD1. Germline assignment: CDR1 SNHLY and CDR2 FYNNEI. J was trimmed by 6 bases and V by 3 bases; bases with no gene match: 4. The CDR3 length is 13 residues. Here the CDR3 reads CASSEVTGGEQYV. As DNA, the CDR3 is TGTGCCAGCAGTGAGGTAACAGGGGGCGAGCAGTACGTC.

This clonotype was detected many times. The chain carries TRBV7-2 and TRBJ1-1; D may be TRBD1 (6 bases). The CDR3 length is 13 residues. Looked up from germline, CDR1 is SGHTA and CDR2 is FQGNSA. Trimming shortened V by 5 bases and J by 3 bases, and 10 bases separated the two germline ends. CDR3 in amino acids: CASSQSGDTEAFF. CDR3 in DNA: TGTGCCAGCAGCCAATCAGGGGACACTGAAGCTTTCTTT.

This clonotype was counted between two and nine times. The chain is built from TRBV4-2 and TRBJ1-1; 7 bases are shared with TRBD1. This CDR3 has 14 residues. Germline CDR1 and CDR2: LGHNA and YNFKEQ. V gave up 3 bases and J gave up 5 bases; unmatched junction bases: 6. CDR3 coding DNA: TGTGCCAGCAGCCATGGAACAGGGGCGACTGAAGCTTTCTTT. Amino acids: CASSHGTGATEAFF.

This clonotype was recorded at least ten times. V is TRBV4-1 and J is TRBJ2-4; D is perhaps TRBD1 (5 bases). This CDR3 has 18 amino acids. Looked up from germline, CDR1 is MGHRA and CDR2 is YSYEKL. Trimming removed 2 bases at V and 0 bases at J, with 17 bases between. CDR3 in DNA: TGCGCCAGCAGCCAACTGGGGCTGTTATATCAAGCCAAAAACATTCAGTACTTC. Its translation: CASSQLGLLYQAKNIQYF.

This clonotype was observed many times. The chain couples TRBV10-3 to TRBJ1-3, with D hard to call. The germline CDR1 and CDR2 sequences are ENHRY and SYGVKD. The CDR3 is 14 residues long. The germline V and J ends were trimmed by 3 bases and 4 bases, with 10 bases remaining between them. CDR3 bases: TGTGCCATCAGTGACCTGGGAAGCGGAAACACCATATATTTT. It is translated as CAISDLGSGNTIYF.

This clonotype was observed many times. The V gene is TRBV6-2 or TRBV6-3, the J gene TRBJ1-1; D is uncertain. The CDR3 is 12 residues long. CDR1 and CDR2 (germline): MNHEY, SVGEGT. Trimming shortened V by 6 bases and J by 0 bases, and 5 bases separated the two germline ends. CDR3: CASRRVNTEAFF. DNA of the CDR3: TGTGCCAGCAGGAGGGTGAACACTGAAGCTTTCTTT.

This clonotype was observed many times. The chain carries TRBV5-1 and TRBJ1-3; no firm D call. Germline CDR1 and CDR2: SGHRS and YFSETQ. V was cut by 5 bases and J by 0 bases, with 12 bases left in between. The CDR3 is made up of 15 amino acids. The CDR3 loop is CASRTEGDSGNTIYF. Written as DNA, the CDR3 is TGCGCCAGCAGGACCGAAGGAGACTCTGGAAACACCATATATTTT. The full variable domain, its missing parts supplied by reference TRBV5-1 and TRBJ1-3, is KAGVTQTPRYLIKTRGQQVTLSCSPISGHRSVSWYQQTPGQGLQFLFEYFSETQRNKGNFPGRFSGRQFSNSRSEMNVSTLELGDSALYLCASRTEGDSGNTIYFGEGSWLTVV.